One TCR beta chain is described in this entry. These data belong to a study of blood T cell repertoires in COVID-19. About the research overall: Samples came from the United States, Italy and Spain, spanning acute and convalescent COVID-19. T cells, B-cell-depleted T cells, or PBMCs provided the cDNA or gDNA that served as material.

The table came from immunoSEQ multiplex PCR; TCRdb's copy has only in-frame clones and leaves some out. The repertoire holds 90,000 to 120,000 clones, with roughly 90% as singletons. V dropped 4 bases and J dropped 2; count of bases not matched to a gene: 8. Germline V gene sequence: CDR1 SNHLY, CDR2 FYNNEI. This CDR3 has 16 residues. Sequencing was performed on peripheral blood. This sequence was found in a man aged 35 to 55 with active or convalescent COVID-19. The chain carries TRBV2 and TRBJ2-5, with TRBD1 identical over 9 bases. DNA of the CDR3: TGTGCCAGCAGTGTTGACAGGGGGTTTCGTCAAGAGACCCAGTACTTC. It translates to CASSVDRGFRQETQYF. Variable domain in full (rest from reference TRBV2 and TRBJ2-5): EPEVTQTPSHQVTQMGQEVILRCVPISNHLYFYWYRQILGQKVEFLVSFYNNEISEKSEIFDDQFSVERPDGSNFTLKIRSTKLEDSAMYFCASSVDRGFRQETQYFGPGTRLLVL.